The 2 T cell receptor beta chains in this list originate from one sample, sequenced in a study of blood T cell repertoires in COVID-19. The assay was immunoSEQ multiplex PCR, and TCRdb's table has in-frame clones only and misses some. The data hold 350,000 or so clones, with about 92% observed a single time. Sequenced: peripheral blood. Receptor source: a woman aged 60-70 years with COVID-19, enrolled during active disease.

The chain couples TRBV19 to TRBJ1-1; D is ambiguous. Germline-derived CDR1 and CDR2 are LNHDA and SQIVND (reference sequence). The CDR3 has 13 residues. V was trimmed by 9 bases and J by 0 bases, leaving 11 bases between them. The CDR3 loop reads CASTYSMNTEAFF. The CDR3 DNA follows: TGTGCCAGCACCTATTCCATGAACACTGAAGCTTTCTTT. The full variable domain, with the rest looked up from reference TRBV19 and TRBJ1-1, is DGGITQSPKYLFRKEGQNVTLSCEQNLNHDAMYWYRQDPGQGLRLIYYSQIVNDFQKGDIAEGYSVSREKKESFPLTVTSAQKNPTAFYLCASTYSMNTEAFFGQGTRLTVV.

The chain carries TRBV5-1 and TRBJ1-6; 8 bases fit TRBD1. CDR3 size: 17 residues. V lost 3 bases and J lost 8; bases outside the gene matches: 13. In germline, CDR1 is SGHRS, CDR2 YFSETQ. CDR3 in DNA: TGCGCCAGCAGCTCCCTTTCTCCAGGGGGCTTTGATTCACCCCTCCACTTT. Its translation: CASSSLSPGGFDSPLHF.